The 30 T cell receptor beta chains listed next were all sequenced from one sample in a study of blood T cell repertoires in COVID-19. Measured with immunoSEQ multiplex PCR; TCRdb has only the in-frame clones, and not every one. The profile covers roughly 70,000 clones, with around 67% appearing a single time and 22% taken by the ten largest. Sequences were obtained from peripheral blood. The receptors come from a man in his sixties with acute or convalescent COVID-19.

This rearrangement joins TRBV23-1 to TRBJ1-2; D is uncertain. TRBV23-1 is reported as an ORF; its role is uncertain. This CDR3 contains 16 residues. Trimming took off 1 base at V and 6 bases at J, with 18 bases between the two ends. CDR3 sequence: CASSQWYRGMLHGYTF. Here the CDR3 DNA reads TGCGCCAGCAGTCAATGGTATCGGGGTATGTTACATGGCTACACCTTC.

The genes are TRBV5-5 and TRBJ2-1; TRBD2 is a possible D gene (5 bases). V was shortened by 0 bases and J by 9 bases, with 10 bases between the two germline ends. The germline gives CDR1 SGHKS, CDR2 YYEKEE (reference sequence). The CDR3 spans 13 residues. CDR3 amino acids: CASSLVRDGEQFF. DNA of the CDR3: TGTGCCAGCAGCTTGGTCCGGGATGGTGAGCAGTTCTTC.

The rearrangement links TRBV6-1 to TRBJ2-6, with unresolved D. CDR3 length: 15 amino acids. CDR1 MNHNS and CDR2 SASEGT come from the germline V gene. V lost 1 base to trimming and J lost 0 bases, with 4 bases between them. Here the CDR3 reads CASSEVSSGANVLTF. The CDR3 DNA is TGTGCCAGCAGTGAAGTCAGCTCTGGGGCCAACGTCCTGACTTTC.

The rearrangement uses TRBV28 and TRBJ2-7; the match to TRBD2 covers 11 bases. Trimming at V came to 2 bases and at J to 3 bases, leaving 3 bases not matched to a gene. The CDR3 contains 15 residues. Germline CDR1 MDHEN, CDR2 SYDVKM. CDR3: CASSLPTSGSYEQYF. The CDR3 bases are TGTGCCAGCAGTTTACCAACTAGCGGGAGCTACGAGCAGTACTTC. Full variable domain (rest looked up from reference TRBV28 and TRBJ2-7): DVKVTQSSRYLVKRTGEKVFLECVQDMDHENMFWYRQDPGLGLRLIYFSYDVKMKEKGDIPEGYSVSREKKERFSLILESASTNQTSMYLCASSLPTSGSYEQYFGPGTRLTVT.

The chain recombines TRBV6-5 with TRBJ1-5; 7 positions agree with TRBD1. V was pared by 6 bases and J by 0 bases, with 5 bases of the junction left unmatched. CDR1 is MNHEY and CDR2 is SVGAGI in the germline V gene. The length of the CDR3 is 15 residues. CDR3 sequence: CASRVGQYSNQPQHF. DNA of the CDR3: TGTGCCAGCAGGGTGGGACAGTATAGCAATCAGCCCCAGCATTTT.

The table lists this clone with a few counts. This chain uses TRBV5-1 with TRBJ2-5; 10 bases are shared with TRBD2. V was clipped by 7 bases and J by 4 bases; unmatched bases: 13. Germline V gene lookup returns CDR1 SGHRS and CDR2 YFSETQ. The CDR3 length is 16 residues. The CDR3, as DNA: TGCGCCAGCGGACCCTACCGGAGCGGGGGGGCAGAGACCCAGTACTTC. Encoded protein: CASGPYRSGGAETQYF.

This clone was detected only once. This chain links TRBV18 with TRBJ2-6; 9 positions match TRBD1. This CDR3 region has 16 residues. V dropped 5 bases and J dropped 3; count of bases not matched to a gene: 5. The germline V gene has CDR1 KGHSH and CDR2 LQKENI. The CDR3 sequence is CASSEQGALGANVLTF. The CDR3, as DNA: TGTGCCAGCTCAGAACAGGGGGCGCTTGGGGCCAACGTCCTGACTTTC.

This chain joins TRBV9 and TRBJ1-6; possibly TRBD1 for D (6 bases). V dropped 0 bases and J dropped 7 bases, with 8 bases sitting between them. This CDR3 region has 14 residues. Per the germline V gene, CDR1 is SGDLS and CDR2 is YYNGEE. The CDR3 region is CASSVGTGNSPLHF. The CDR3 DNA reads TGTGCCAGCAGCGTAGGCACAGGGAATTCACCCCTCCACTTT.

The chain has TRBV3-1 (or the pseudogene TRBV3-2) and TRBJ1-4, with 9 nucleotides matching TRBD1. The CDR3 is 14 amino acids. The V segment lost 6 bases and the J segment 5 bases; nucleotides outside the gene matches: 4. Germline V lookup: CDR1 LGHDT, CDR2 YNNKEL (reference sequence). CDR3 bases: TGTGCCAGCAGGAATGGACAGGGGAATGAAAAACTGTTTTTT. Translated, it gives CASRNGQGNEKLFF.

The chain combines TRBV9 with TRBJ2-2; 7 nucleotides agree with TRBD1. Looked up from germline, CDR1 is SGDLS and CDR2 is YYNGEE. The CDR3 has 16 amino acids. Losses at the gene ends were 2 bases for V and 4 bases for J; bases not matched to a gene: 8. The CDR3, as DNA: TGTGCCAGCAGCGTTCGAGGGACAGTCGCCACCGGGGAGCTGTTTTTT. Translating gives CASSVRGTVATGELFF.

The J gene is TRBJ1-6, the V gene TRBV12-3 or TRBV12-4; D is unresolved. V lost 4 bases to trimming and J lost 7 bases, with 8 bases between them. CDR3 size: 13 residues. The CDR3 loop is CASSSLANSPLHF. The CDR3 DNA follows: TGTGCCAGCAGTTCATTAGCGAATTCACCCCTCCACTTT.

This sequence joins TRBV2 and TRBJ1-1; tentative D call: TRBD1 (5 bases). The ends were cut back, 7 bases at V and 3 bases at J, with 9 bases in the middle. The CDR3 contains 12 residues. Germline V lookup: CDR1 SNHLY, CDR2 FYNNEI. DNA of the CDR3: TGTGCCAGCACCAGGGAATACACTGAAGCTTTCTTT. This encodes CASTREYTEAFF.

The chain recombines TRBV4-1 with TRBJ2-5, with 7 bases lining up with TRBD2. The V and J ends lost 1 base and 5 bases, in that order; junction bases with no gene match: 4. The CDR3 sequence is 14 residues long. The germline V gene encodes CDR1 MGHRA and CDR2 YSYEKL. The CDR3 protein is CASSQGLREETQYF. The DNA for the CDR3 is TGCGCCAGCAGCCAAGGTTTGCGGGAGGAGACCCAGTACTTC.

This chain joins TRBV3-1 (or the pseudogene TRBV3-2) and TRBJ1-3; no firm D call. The CDR3 has 14 amino acids. Between the trimmed V and J ends, which lost 4 bases and 8 bases, there was a span of 15 bases. Germline V gene sequence: CDR1 LGHDT, CDR2 YNNKEL (reference sequence). Here the CDR3 reads CASSPATYTDTIYF. The DNA of the CDR3 is TGTGCCAGCAGCCCCGCTACCTATACGGACACCATATATTTT.

The CDR3 sequence: CASRLTSGGGSEQFF. The CDR3 bases are TGTGCCAGCAGGCTGACTAGCGGGGGGGGAAGTGAGCAGTTCTTC. This chain uses TRBV6-5 with TRBJ2-1; 14 positions match TRBD2. V lost 6 bases, J lost 9 bases, and 7 bases stayed unmatched. The CDR3 totals 15 residues. Germline CDR1 MNHEY, CDR2 SVGAGI.

The rearrangement uses TRBV7-8 and TRBJ1-3; 7 nucleotides align to TRBD1. The CDR3 loop spans 16 amino acids. V gave up 5 bases and J gave up 0 bases; unmatched junction bases: 7. From germline, CDR1 is SGHVS and CDR2 FQNEAQ. The CDR3 coding sequence is TGTGCCAGCAGCATGGGACAGCCGAGCTCTGGAAACACCATATATTTT. Translating gives CASSMGQPSSGNTIYF.

This chain connects TRBV7-9 to TRBJ2-2; D not certain. CDR3 length equals 13 residues. Trimming pared 1 base from V and 7 bases from J, leaving 7 bases between. Germline CDR1 reads SEHNR; CDR2 reads FQNEAQ (reference sequence). For the CDR3, the DNA is TGTGCCAGCAGCTTAGAGAGTAACGGGGAGCTGTTTTTT. It codes for CASSLESNGELFF. The variable domain in full, completed from reference TRBV7-9 and TRBJ2-2, reads DTGVSQNPRHKITKRGQNVTFRCDPISEHNRLYWYRQTLGQGPEFLTYFQNEAQLEKSRLLSDRFSAERPKGSFSTLEIQRTEQGDSAMYLCASSLESNGELFFGEGSRLTVL.

CDR3 DNA: TGTGCCAGCAGCGGTAGGTGGGGGGAGTATGGCTACACCTTC. Translation gives CASSGRWGEYGYTF. The rearrangement uses TRBV9 and TRBJ1-2; weak D call: TRBD1 (5 bases). The germline V gene has CDR1 SGDLS and CDR2 YYNGEE. The CDR3 has 14 residues. V was trimmed by 3 bases and J by 5 bases, leaving 14 bases between them.

The rearrangement uses TRBV15 and TRBJ2-3; TRBD2 agrees at 8 bases. The CDR3 loop spans 16 amino acids. Germline V gene lookup returns CDR1 LNHNV and CDR2 YYDKDF (reference sequence). V shed 4 bases, J shed 2 bases, and the junction held 8 bases outside the gene matches. The CDR3 bases are TGTGCCACCAGCACCCACGGGGGGGGGATCACAGATACGCAGTATTTT. Its protein product is CATSTHGGGITDTQYF.

The gene calls are TRBV11-2 and TRBJ1-3, with TRBD1 matching over 7 bases. The CDR3 runs to 15 residues. V gave up 6 bases and J gave up 0 bases; unmatched junction bases: 5. Looked up from germline, CDR1 is SGHAT and CDR2 is FQNNGV. CDR3 nucleotide sequence: TGTGCCAGCAGTATGACAGGGAGCTCTGGAAACACCATATATTTT. Translating it yields CASSMTGSSGNTIYF.

This clone appeared many times. The chain employs TRBV5-1 and TRBJ1-3; D uncertain. CDR1 is SGHRS and CDR2 is YFSETQ in the germline V gene. Between the trimmed V and J ends, which lost 4 bases and 0 bases, there was a span of 8 bases. The CDR3 has 14 residues. The DNA for the CDR3 is TGCGCCAGCAGCGTAGACATCTCTGGAAACACCATATATTTT. Its translation is CASSVDISGNTIYF. Filled out from reference TRBV5-1 and TRBJ1-3, the complete variable domain reads KAGVTQTPRYLIKTRGQQVTLSCSPISGHRSVSWYQQTPGQGLQFLFEYFSETQRNKGNFPGRFSGRQFSNSRSEMNVSTLELGDSALYLCASSVDISGNTIYFGEGSWLTVV.

This clone was seen more than once but under ten times. The rearrangement joins TRBV7-9 to TRBJ2-2; D gene ambiguous. Trimming stripped 6 bases from V and 6 bases from J, with 11 bases between. The CDR3 is made up of 13 amino acids. CDR1 is SEHNR, CDR2 FQNEAQ, per germline (reference sequence). The CDR3 here is CASSRVAPGELFF. The CDR3, as DNA: TGTGCCAGCAGTCGGGTTGCACCCGGGGAGCTGTTTTTT.

The rearrangement links TRBV2 to TRBJ2-1, with 8 nucleotides matching TRBD1. CDR3 length: 16 amino acids. Trimming at V came to 7 bases and at J to 1 base, leaving 9 bases not matched to a gene. CDR1 and CDR2 (germline): SNHLY, FYNNEI. The DNA for the CDR3 is TGTGCCAGCACCGAACAGACAGGGGATTCCTACAATGAGCAGTTCTTC. Protein sequence: CASTEQTGDSYNEQFF.

The chain employs TRBV5-1 and TRBJ2-3; no reliable D call. With 1 base removed from V and 0 bases from J, the gap between germline ends came to 6 bases. Germline V lookup: CDR1 SGHRS, CDR2 YFSETQ. This CDR3 region has 14 residues. CDR3 nucleotide sequence: TGCGCCAGCAGCTTGTTACAGAGCACAGATACGCAGTATTTT. Its translation: CASSLLQSTDTQYF.

The CDR3 nucleotides are TGTGCCAGCAGTTTTGTACAGTTAGATGGCTACACCTTC. Its protein product is CASSFVQLDGYTF. The V and J genes are TRBV28 and TRBJ1-2, with D hard to call. Germline values: CDR1 MDHEN, CDR2 SYDVKM. The CDR3 consists of 13 residues. Trimming pared 3 bases from V and 6 bases from J, leaving 11 bases between.

This sequence joins TRBV24-1 and TRBJ2-7, with 8 positions matching TRBD1. The CDR3 has 17 residues. V lost 5 bases to trimming and J lost 6 bases; unmatched junction nucleotides: 17. Looked up from germline, CDR1 is KGHDR and CDR2 is SFDVKD. The DNA of the CDR3 is TGTGCCACCAGTGGAATAGGGGACAGGCACAATTTTTGCGAGCAGTACGTC. It is translated as CATSGIGDRHNFCEQYV.

The chain has TRBV11-2 and TRBJ2-5, with 8 bases lining up with TRBD1. Germline V gene lookup returns CDR1 SGHAT and CDR2 FQNNGV. The V and J ends lost 3 bases and 5 bases, in that order; junction bases with no gene match: 11. The CDR3 runs to 16 residues. CDR3 loop: CASSFTGQGAWETQYF. The DNA for the CDR3 is TGTGCCAGCAGCTTTACAGGGCAGGGGGCTTGGGAGACCCAGTACTTC. Full variable domain (outside the CDR3, taken from reference TRBV11-2 and TRBJ2-5): EAGVAQSPRYKIIEKRQSVAFWCNPISGHATLYWYQQILGQGPKLLIQFQNNGVVDDSQLPKDRFSAERLKGVDSTLKIQPAKLEDSAVYLCASSFTGQGAWETQYFGPGTRLLVL.

This clone showed up just once. V usage is TRBV28 and J usage is TRBJ1-5; the D is unclear. There are 12 residues in the CDR3. Trimming removed 9 bases at V and 2 bases at J, with 8 bases between. Germline-derived CDR1 and CDR2 are MDHEN and SYDVKM. The CDR3 bases are TGTGCCAGTCGTTCCGGCAATCAGCCCCAGCATTTT. Protein sequence: CASRSGNQPQHF.

This chain links TRBV3-1 (or the pseudogene TRBV3-2) with TRBJ2-7; D ambiguous. V lost 0 bases to trimming and J lost 2 bases, with 5 bases between them. This CDR3 region has 13 residues. Germline V gives CDR1 LGHDT, CDR2 YNNKEL (reference sequence). The CDR3: CASSQDPTYEQYF. CDR3 in DNA: TGTGCCAGCAGCCAAGATCCTACCTACGAGCAGTACTTC.

The chain links TRBV12-3 or TRBV12-4 to TRBJ1-2; D possibly corresponds to TRBD1 (5 bases). This CDR3 has 13 residues. V was trimmed by 6 bases and J by 6 bases, leaving 14 bases between them. This CDR3 reads CASRAGCGNGYTF. The DNA for the CDR3 is TGTGCCAGCAGAGCAGGGTGTGGGAATGGCTACACCTTC.